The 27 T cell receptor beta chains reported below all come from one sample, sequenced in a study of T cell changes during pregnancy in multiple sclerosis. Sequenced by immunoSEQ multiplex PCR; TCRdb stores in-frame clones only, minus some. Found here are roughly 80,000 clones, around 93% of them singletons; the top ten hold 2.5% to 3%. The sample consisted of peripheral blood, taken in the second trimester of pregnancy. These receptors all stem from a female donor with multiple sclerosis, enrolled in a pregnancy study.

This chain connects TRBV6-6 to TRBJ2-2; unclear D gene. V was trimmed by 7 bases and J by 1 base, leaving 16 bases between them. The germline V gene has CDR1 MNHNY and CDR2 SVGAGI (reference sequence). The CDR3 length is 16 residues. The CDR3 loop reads CASIPRGGLNTGELFF. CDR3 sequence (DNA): TGTGCCAGCATTCCCCGTGGCGGTCTGAACACCGGGGAGCTGTTTTTT.

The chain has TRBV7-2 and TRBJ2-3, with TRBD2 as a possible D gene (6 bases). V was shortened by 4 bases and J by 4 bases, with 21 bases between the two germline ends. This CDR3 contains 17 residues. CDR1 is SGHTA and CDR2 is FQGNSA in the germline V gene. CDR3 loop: CASSSISGGVLADTQYF. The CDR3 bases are TGTGCCAGCAGCTCTATATCCGGCGGGGTGTTGGCAGATACGCAGTATTTT.

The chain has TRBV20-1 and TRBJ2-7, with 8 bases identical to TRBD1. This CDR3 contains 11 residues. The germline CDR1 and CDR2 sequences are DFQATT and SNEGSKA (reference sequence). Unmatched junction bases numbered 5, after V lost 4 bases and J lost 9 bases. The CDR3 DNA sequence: TGCAGTGCTACCAGGGGGCGCGGGCAGTACTTC. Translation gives CSATRGRGQYF.

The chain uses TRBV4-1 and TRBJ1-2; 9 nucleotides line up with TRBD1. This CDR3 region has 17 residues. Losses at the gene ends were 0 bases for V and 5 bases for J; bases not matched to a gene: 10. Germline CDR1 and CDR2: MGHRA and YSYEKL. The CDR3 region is CASSQDRGQGGGYGYTF. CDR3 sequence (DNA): TGCGCCAGCAGCCAAGATCGGGGACAGGGCGGAGGGTATGGCTACACCTTC.

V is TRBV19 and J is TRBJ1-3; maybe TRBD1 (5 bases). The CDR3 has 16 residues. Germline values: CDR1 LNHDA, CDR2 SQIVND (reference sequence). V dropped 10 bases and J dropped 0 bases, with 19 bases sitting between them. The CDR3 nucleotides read TGTGCCACCTCACTCGGGGGGTTTCTCTCTGGAAACACCATATATTTT. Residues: CATSLGGFLSGNTIYF.

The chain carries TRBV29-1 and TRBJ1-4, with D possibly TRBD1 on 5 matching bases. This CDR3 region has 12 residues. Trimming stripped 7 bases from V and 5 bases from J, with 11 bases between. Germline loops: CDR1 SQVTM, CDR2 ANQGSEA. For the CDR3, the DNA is TGCAGCGCGGGGGGTCGGAATGAAAAACTGTTTTTT. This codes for CSAGGRNEKLFF.

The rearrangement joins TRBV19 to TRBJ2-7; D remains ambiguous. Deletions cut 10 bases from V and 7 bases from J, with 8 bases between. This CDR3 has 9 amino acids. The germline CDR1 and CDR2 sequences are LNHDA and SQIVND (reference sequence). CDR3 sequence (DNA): TGTGCCACCCCCCAAGAGCAGTACTTC. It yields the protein CATPQEQYF.

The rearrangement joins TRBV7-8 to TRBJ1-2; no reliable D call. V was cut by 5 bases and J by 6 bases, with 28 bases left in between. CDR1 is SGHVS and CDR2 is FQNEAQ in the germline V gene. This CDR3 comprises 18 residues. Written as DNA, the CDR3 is TGTGCCAGCAGCCCCTATTCAATTTTATTAGGGAGTAAGGATGGCTACACCTTC. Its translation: CASSPYSILLGSKDGYTF.

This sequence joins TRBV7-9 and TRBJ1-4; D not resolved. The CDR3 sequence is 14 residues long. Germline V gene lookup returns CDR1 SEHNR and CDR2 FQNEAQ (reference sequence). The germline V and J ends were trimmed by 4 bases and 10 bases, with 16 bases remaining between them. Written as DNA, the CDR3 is TGTGCCAGCAGCTCCCTCGGAGGCGAGGGAAAACTGTTTTTT. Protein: CASSSLGGEGKLFF.

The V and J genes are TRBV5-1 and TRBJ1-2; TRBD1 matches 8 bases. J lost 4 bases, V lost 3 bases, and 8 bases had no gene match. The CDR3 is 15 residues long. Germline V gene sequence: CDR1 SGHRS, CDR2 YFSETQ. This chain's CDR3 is CASSSDRDLFYGYTF. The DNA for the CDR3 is TGCGCCAGCAGCTCGGACAGGGATCTGTTCTATGGCTACACCTTC. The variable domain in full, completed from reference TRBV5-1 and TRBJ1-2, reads KAGVTQTPRYLIKTRGQQVTLSCSPISGHRSVSWYQQTPGQGLQFLFEYFSETQRNKGNFPGRFSGRQFSNSRSEMNVSTLELGDSALYLCASSSDRDLFYGYTFGSGTRLTVV.

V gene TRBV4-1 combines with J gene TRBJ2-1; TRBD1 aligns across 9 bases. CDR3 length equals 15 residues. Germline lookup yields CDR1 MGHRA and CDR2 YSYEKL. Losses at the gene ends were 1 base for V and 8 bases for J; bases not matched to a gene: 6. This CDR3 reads CASSQVGQGDDEQFF. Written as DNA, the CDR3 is TGCGCCAGCAGCCAAGTGGGACAGGGTGACGATGAGCAGTTCTTC.

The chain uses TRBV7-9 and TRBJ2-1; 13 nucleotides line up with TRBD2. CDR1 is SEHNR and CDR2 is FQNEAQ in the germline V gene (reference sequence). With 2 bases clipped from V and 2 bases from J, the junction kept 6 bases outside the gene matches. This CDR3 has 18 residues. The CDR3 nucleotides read TGTGCCAGCAGCTTAACTAGCGGGGGGGCTTTCCCCTACAATGAGCAGTTCTTC. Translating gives CASSLTSGGAFPYNEQFF.

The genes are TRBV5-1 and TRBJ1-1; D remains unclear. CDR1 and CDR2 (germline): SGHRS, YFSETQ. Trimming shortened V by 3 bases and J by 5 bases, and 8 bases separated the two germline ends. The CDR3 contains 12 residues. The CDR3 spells CASSSGWTEAFF. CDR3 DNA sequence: TGCGCCAGCAGCTCCGGGTGGACTGAAGCTTTCTTT. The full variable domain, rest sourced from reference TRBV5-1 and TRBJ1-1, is KAGVTQTPRYLIKTRGQQVTLSCSPISGHRSVSWYQQTPGQGLQFLFEYFSETQRNKGNFPGRFSGRQFSNSRSEMNVSTLELGDSALYLCASSSGWTEAFFGQGTRLTVV.

CDR3 residues: CASSDGQGFRAFF. The CDR3 coding sequence is TGTGCCAGCAGTGATGGACAGGGGTTTCGAGCTTTCTTT. The rearrangement links TRBV6-6 to TRBJ1-1; 9 nucleotides line up with TRBD1. Trimming cost V 5 bases and J 10 bases; bases outside gene matches: 8. Germline V CDR1 and CDR2: MNHNY, SVGAGI (reference sequence). The CDR3 has 13 residues.

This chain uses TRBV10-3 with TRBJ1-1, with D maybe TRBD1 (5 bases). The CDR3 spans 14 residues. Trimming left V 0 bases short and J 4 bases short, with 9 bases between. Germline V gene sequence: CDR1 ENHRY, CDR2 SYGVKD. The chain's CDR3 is CAISESIGATEAFF. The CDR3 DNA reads TGTGCCATCAGTGAGTCCATAGGGGCCACTGAAGCTTTCTTT.

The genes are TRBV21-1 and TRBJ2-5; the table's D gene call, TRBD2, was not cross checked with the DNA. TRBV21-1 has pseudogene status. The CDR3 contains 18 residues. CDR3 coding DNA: TGTGCCAGCAGCCGGGGGGCGACTAGCGGGGTGGAACAAGAGACCCAGTACTTC. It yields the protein CASSRGATSGVEQETQYF.

The CDR3 DNA reads TGTGCCAGCTCACCCAGTGGACAGGGCTCCTACAATGAGCAGTTCTTC. Amino acid sequence: CASSPSGQGSYNEQFF. The chain joins TRBV18 to TRBJ2-1; 8 bases line up with TRBD1. V gave up 3 bases and J gave up 0 bases; unmatched junction bases: 4. CDR1 is KGHSH and CDR2 is LQKENI in the germline V gene. CDR3 size: 16 residues.

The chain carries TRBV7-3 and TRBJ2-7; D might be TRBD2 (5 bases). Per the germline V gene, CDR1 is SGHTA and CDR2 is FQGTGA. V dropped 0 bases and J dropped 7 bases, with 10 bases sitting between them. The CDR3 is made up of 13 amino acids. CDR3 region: CASSLTSEGEQYF. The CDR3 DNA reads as TGTGCCAGCAGCTTAACCTCCGAGGGAGAGCAGTACTTC.

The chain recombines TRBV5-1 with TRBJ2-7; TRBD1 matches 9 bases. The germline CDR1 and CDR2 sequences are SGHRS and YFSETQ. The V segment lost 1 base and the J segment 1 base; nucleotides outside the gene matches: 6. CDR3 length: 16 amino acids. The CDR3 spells CASSLRRGQGSYEQYF. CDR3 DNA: TGCGCCAGCAGCTTGAGGCGGGGACAGGGATCCTACGAGCAGTACTTC.

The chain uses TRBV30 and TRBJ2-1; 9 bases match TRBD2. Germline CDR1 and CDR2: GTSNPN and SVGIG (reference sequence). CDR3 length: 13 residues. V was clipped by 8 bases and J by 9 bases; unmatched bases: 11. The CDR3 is CAVSGGGAAEQFF. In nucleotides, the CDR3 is TGTGCCGTGAGTGGCGGGGGGGCAGCTGAGCAGTTCTTC.

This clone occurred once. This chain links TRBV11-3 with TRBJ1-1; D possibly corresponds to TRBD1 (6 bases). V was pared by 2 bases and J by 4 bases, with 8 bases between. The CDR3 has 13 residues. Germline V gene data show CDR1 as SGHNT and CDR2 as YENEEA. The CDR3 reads CASSLQGGTEAFF. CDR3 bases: TGTGCCAGCAGCTTACAAGGGGGCACTGAAGCTTTCTTT. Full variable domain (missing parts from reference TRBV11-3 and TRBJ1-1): EAGVVQSPRYKIIEKKQPVAFWCNPISGHNTLYWYLQNLGQGPELLIRYENEEAVDDSQLPKDRFSAERLKGVDSTLKIQPAELGDSAVYLCASSLQGGTEAFFGQGTRLTVV.

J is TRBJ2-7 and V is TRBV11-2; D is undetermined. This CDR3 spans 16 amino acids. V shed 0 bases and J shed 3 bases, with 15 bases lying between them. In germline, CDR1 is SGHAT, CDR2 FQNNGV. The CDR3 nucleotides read TGTGCCAGCAGCTTAGATCCCGGGTCGTTGGGCTACGAGCAGTACTTC. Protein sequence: CASSLDPGSLGYEQYF. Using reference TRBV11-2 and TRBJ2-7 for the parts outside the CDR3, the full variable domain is EAGVAQSPRYKIIEKRQSVAFWCNPISGHATLYWYQQILGQGPKLLIQFQNNGVVDDSQLPKDRFSAERLKGVDSTLKIQPAKLEDSAVYLCASSLDPGSLGYEQYFGPGTRLTVT.

In DNA form, the CDR3 reads TGTGCCAGCAGCGTAGCTAGCGGGGGTTCCTACAATGAGCAGTTCTTC. Translating gives CASSVASGGSYNEQFF. The rearrangement uses TRBV9 and TRBJ2-1; 10 bases align to TRBD2. The CDR3 has 16 residues. Trimming at V came to 0 bases and at J to 1 base, leaving 1 base not matched to a gene. Germline CDR1 reads SGDLS; CDR2 reads YYNGEE.

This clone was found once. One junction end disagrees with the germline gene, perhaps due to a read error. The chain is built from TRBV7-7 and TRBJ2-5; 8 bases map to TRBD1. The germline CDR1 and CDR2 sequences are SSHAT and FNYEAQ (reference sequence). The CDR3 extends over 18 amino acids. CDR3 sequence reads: CASSLGQGAYKFQETQYF. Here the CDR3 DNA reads TGTGCTAGCAGCTTAGGGCAGGGGGCTTATAAATTCCAAGAGACCCAGTACTTC.

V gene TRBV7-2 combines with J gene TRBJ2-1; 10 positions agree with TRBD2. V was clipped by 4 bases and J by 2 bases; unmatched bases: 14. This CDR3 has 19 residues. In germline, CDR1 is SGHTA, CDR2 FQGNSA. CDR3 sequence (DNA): TGTGCCAGCAGCTCCCCCCTCCTAGCGGGGGCCTGGGCCTACAATGAGCAGTTCTTC. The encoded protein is CASSSPLLAGAWAYNEQFF. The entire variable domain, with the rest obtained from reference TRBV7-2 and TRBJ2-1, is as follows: GAGVSQSPSNKVTEKGKDVELRCDPISGHTALYWYRQSLGQGLEFLIYFQGNSAPDKSGLPSDRFSAERTGGSVSTLTIQRTQQEDSAVYLCASSSPLLAGAWAYNEQFFGPGTRLTVL.

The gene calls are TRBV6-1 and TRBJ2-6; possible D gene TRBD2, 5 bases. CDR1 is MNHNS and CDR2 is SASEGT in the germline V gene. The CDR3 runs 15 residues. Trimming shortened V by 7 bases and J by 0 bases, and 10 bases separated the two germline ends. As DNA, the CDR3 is TGTGCCAGCATGCGGGCAGGCTCTGGGGCCAACGTCCTGACTTTC. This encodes CASMRAGSGANVLTF.

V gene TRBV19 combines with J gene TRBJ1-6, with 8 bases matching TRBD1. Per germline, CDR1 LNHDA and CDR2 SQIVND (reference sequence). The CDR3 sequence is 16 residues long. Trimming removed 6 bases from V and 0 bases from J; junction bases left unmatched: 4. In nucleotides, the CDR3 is TGTGCCAGTAGGGGACAGGCTAGCTCCTATAATTCACCCCTCCACTTT. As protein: CASRGQASSYNSPLHF.